This T cell receptor beta chain was observed in a study of T cell repertoires in cytomegalovirus infection. This CDR3 comprises 16 residues. Between the trimmed V and J ends, which lost 2 bases and 2 bases, there was a span of 15 bases. Germline CDR1 reads MNHNY; CDR2 reads SVGAGI (reference sequence). Concerning this clonotype: Its antigen is currently unknown.

TCRdb reprocessed the reads via MiXCR and lists one record per CDR3 protein. The table lists hundreds of thousands of distinct CDR3 sequences, roughly 43% of them singletons, with 35% to 50% in the top ten. This receptor was taken from a human donor in good health (CMV status not recorded). Some clones in this sample may be carry-over from other donors' samples. The sequencing here drew on cultured PBMCs, taken from culture after CMV antigen stimulation. V is TRBV6-6 and J is TRBJ2-5, with D possibly matching TRBD2 (5 bases). CDR3 residues: CASSYPYSGLQETQYF. CDR3 nucleotide sequence: TGTGCCAGCAGTTACCCTTACTCGGGGTTACAAGAGACCCAGTACTTC.